This TCR beta chain was sequenced for a study of cytomegalovirus exposure and HLA in healthy donors. Notes on the study in general: Among TCR beta chains, those listed as cytomegalovirus-associated numbered around 180. Prior analysis indicated that the majority of TCR beta V segments exhibited productivity approximately 90% or approximately 30% of the time. The study had only CMV serostatus as immune exposure information.

The PCR employed 60 Vbeta primers together with 13 Jbeta primers. Method: immunoSEQ multiplex PCR; TCRdb's copy keeps in-frame clones and lacks some. The repertoire holds approximately 160,000 clones, with around 83% as singletons. A note on this clone: Its antigen is as yet unknown.

V was trimmed by 1 base and J by 4 bases, leaving 17 bases between them. This CDR3 comprises 17 residues. Germline CDR1 and CDR2: KGHSH and LQKENI. The source is a man aged 45 to 65 in good health and CMV-seropositive. The sample was PBMCs. V gene TRBV18 combines with J gene TRBJ2-1, with D tentatively TRBD1 (5 bases). The CDR3, as DNA: TGTGCCAGCTCACCACGTAACCAGGGCTTGGTTTACAATGAGCAGTTCTTC. Residues: CASSPRNQGLVYNEQFF.